Listed here are 2 T cell receptor beta chains from one sample, sequenced in a study of CXCR3-negative and CXCR3-positive naive CD8 T cells. General study results and limits: Naive cells positive for CXCR3 carried more hydrophobic TRB CDR3s than CXCR3-negative ones.

In preparing the TRB cDNA libraries, 5' RACE with UMI labels was used. Using the 5' RACE reads, TCRdb records one entry per CDR3 protein without DNA. This listing includes around 84,000 distinct CDR3 sequences. Their antigens remain unidentified. The sequenced material came from naive CXCR3+ CD8+ T cells from blood. Regarding subset: CD45RO-CCR7+CD27+CD95- naive CD8+ T cells expressing CXCR3 (TNR3+). The receptors here all came from a human donor in good health. Some clones in this sample may be carry-over from other donors' samples.

The rearrangement joins TRBV5-5 to TRBJ2-7. The germline CDR1 and CDR2 sequences are SGHKS and YYEKEE (reference sequence). The CDR3 is made up of 12 amino acids. The CDR3 is CASTQEDYEQYF.

V is TRBV18 and J is TRBJ2-1; TCRdb selects TRBD2, and the lack of DNA leaves this call unchecked. Germline-derived CDR1 and CDR2 are KGHSH and LQKENI. The CDR3 extends over 16 amino acids. The CDR3 sequence: CASSLSRTSGYNEQFF.